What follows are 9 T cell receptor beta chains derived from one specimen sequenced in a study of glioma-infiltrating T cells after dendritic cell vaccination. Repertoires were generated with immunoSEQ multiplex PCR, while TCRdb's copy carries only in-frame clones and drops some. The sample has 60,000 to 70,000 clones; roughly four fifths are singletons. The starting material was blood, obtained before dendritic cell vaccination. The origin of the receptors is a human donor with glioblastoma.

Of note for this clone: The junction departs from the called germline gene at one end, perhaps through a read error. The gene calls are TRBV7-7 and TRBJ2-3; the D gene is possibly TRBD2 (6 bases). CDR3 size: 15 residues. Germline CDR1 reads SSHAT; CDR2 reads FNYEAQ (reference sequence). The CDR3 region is CASSPGAGSTDTQYF. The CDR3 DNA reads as TGTGCTAGCAGCCCCGGGGCGGGGAGCACAGATACGCAGTATTTT.

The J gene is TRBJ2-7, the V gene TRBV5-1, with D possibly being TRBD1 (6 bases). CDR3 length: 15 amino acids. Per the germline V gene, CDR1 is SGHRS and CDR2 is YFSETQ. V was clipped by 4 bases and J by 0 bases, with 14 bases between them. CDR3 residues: CASSVQGGSSYEQYF. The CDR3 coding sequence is TGCGCCAGCAGCGTACAGGGTGGCAGCTCCTACGAGCAGTACTTC.

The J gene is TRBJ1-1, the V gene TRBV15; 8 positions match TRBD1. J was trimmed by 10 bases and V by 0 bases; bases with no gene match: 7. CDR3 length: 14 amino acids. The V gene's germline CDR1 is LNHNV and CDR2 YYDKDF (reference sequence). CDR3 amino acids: CATSRDTGQGRAFF. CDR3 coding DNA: TGTGCCACCAGCAGAGATACAGGACAGGGTAGAGCTTTCTTT.

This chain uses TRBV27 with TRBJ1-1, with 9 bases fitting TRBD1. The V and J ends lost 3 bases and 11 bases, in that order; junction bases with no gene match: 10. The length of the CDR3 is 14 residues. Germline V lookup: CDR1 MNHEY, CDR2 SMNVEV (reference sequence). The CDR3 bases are TGTGCCAGCAGTTTTAGAGGGACAGGGAGTGTTGCTTTCTTT. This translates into CASSFRGTGSVAFF.

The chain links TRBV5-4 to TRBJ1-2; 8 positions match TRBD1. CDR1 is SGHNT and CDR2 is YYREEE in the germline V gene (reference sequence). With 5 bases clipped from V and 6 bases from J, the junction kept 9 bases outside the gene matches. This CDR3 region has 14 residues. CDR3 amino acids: CASSTPTGVHGYTF. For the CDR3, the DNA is TGTGCCAGCAGTACACCGACAGGGGTCCATGGCTACACCTTC. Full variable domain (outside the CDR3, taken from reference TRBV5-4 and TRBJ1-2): ETGVTQSPTHLIKTRGQQVTLRCSSQSGHNTVSWYQQALGQGPQFIFQYYREEENGRGNFPPRFSGLQFPNYSSELNVNALELDDSALYLCASSTPTGVHGYTFGSGTRLTVV.

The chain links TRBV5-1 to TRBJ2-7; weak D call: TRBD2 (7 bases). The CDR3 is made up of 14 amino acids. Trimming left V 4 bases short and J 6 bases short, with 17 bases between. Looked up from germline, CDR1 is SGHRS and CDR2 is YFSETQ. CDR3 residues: CASSQGGGTSEQYF. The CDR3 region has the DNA TGCGCCAGCAGCCAAGGGGGGGGAACAAGCGAGCAGTACTTC.

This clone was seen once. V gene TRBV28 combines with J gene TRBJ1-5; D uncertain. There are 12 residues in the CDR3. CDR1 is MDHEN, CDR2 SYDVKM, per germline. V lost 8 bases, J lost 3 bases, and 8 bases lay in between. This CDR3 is CASGQNNQPQHF. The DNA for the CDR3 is TGTGCCAGCGGGCAGAACAATCAGCCCCAGCATTTT.

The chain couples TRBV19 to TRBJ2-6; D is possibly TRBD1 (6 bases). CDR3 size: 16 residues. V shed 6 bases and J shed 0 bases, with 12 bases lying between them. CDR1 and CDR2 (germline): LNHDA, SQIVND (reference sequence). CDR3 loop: CASRDRASSGANVLTF. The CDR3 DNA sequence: TGTGCCAGTAGGGACAGAGCCTCCTCTGGGGCCAACGTCCTGACTTTC. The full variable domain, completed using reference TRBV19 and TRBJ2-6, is DGGITQSPKYLFRKEGQNVTLSCEQNLNHDAMYWYRQDPGQGLRLIYYSQIVNDFQKGDIAEGYSVSREKKESFPLTVTSAQKNPTAFYLCASRDRASSGANVLTFGAGSRLTVL.

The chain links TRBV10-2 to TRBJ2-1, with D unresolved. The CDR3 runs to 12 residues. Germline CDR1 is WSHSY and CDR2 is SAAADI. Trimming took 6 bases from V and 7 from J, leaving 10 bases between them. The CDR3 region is CASRTYSNEQFF. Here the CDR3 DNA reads TGCGCCAGCAGGACCTACAGTAATGAGCAGTTCTTC.